The present entry profiles one TCR beta chain with its context. CDR1 SGHTA and CDR2 FQGNSA come from the germline V gene. The CDR3 consists of 15 residues. V lost 4 bases and J 2 bases, leaving 15 bases between the germline ends. The data are from a study of blood T cell repertoires in COVID-19. Study-wide background: The United States, Italy and Spain supplied acute and convalescent COVID-19 samples.

As processed by the authors: Amplification from reference gene primers served as the basis for estimated nucleated cell counts. The protocol was immunoSEQ multiplex PCR, while the TCRdb copy is restricted to in-frame clones and leaves out a portion. For V, J and clone size, that table is used; D and trimming come from the DNA. This table has 65,000 to 85,000 clones, roughly nine tenths appearing once. The sample consisted of peripheral blood. The receptor was derived from a man aged 50 to 59 with active COVID-19. The genes are TRBV7-2 and TRBJ2-7; tentatively, D is TRBD1 (6 bases). CDR3 in DNA: TGTGCCAGCAGCTCGTGGACAGACAAGACCTACGAGCAGTACTTC. Its protein product is CASSSWTDKTYEQYF.